Listed below are T cell receptor beta chains from one sample, sequenced in a study of control samples from healthy donors and cancer patients. The repertoire was sequenced with immunoSEQ multiplex PCR; TCRdb's copy has only in-frame clones and lacks some. The data contain about 200,000 clones, about 90% of them seen just once; the ten biggest clones take up 1.5% to 2%. Material for sequencing was blood. Receptors were obtained from a young man in good health. Each CDR3 is given with its conserved first and last residue. Only part of the rows carry a size: once, few, many, or a class if the clone is expanded.

CDR3 protein: CASSRKINQPQHF
clone size: -
V gene: TRBV19

CDR3 protein: CASSLDMGPYEQYF
clone size: -
V gene: TRBV7-2

CDR3 protein: CASTADRGGMNTEAFF
clone size: -
V gene: TRBV5-4

CDR3 protein: CASSRGQVAYGYTF
clone size: many
V gene: TRBV5-6

CDR3 protein: CASSEAYRAAGTEAFF
clone size: -
V gene: TRBV6-1

CDR3 protein: CASSPTGVVFGYQPQHF
clone size: few
V gene: TRBV5-5

CDR3 protein: CASRNNSPLHF
clone size: -
V gene: TRBV10-2

CDR3 protein: CASRDSNNSPLHF
clone size: -
V gene: TRBV5-1

CDR3 protein: CASSLSDSYGYTF
clone size: -
V gene: TRBV5-1

CDR3 protein: CASSDLGWANEAFF
clone size: -
V gene: TRBV6-1